The 31 T cell receptor beta chains below come from one sample, sequenced in a study of blood T cell repertoires in COVID-19. The data were produced by immunoSEQ multiplex PCR, yet TCRdb's version contains in-frame clones alone and is incomplete. The sample has hundreds of thousands of clones; approximately 81% are singletons. The sequenced material came from peripheral blood. The receptor set was obtained from a woman at least 80 years old with acute or convalescent COVID-19.

As for this clone: The same CDR3 also results from other DNA sequences found in this sample. The V gene is TRBV5-1, the J gene TRBJ2-3, with 13 nucleotides matching TRBD2. CDR3 size: 17 residues. Germline loops: CDR1 SGHRS, CDR2 YFSETQ. V gave up 5 bases and J gave up 1 base; unmatched junction bases: 7. CDR3 in amino acids: CASSETSGRAGTDTQYF. Here the CDR3 DNA reads TGCGCCAGCAGTGAAACTAGCGGGAGGGCGGGCACAGATACGCAGTATTTT.

This chain joins TRBV19 and TRBJ1-4; a weak D match, TRBD1 (6 bases). Germline CDR1 and CDR2: LNHDA and SQIVND (reference sequence). The V end was cut by 7 bases, the J end by 0 bases, with 18 bases between. This CDR3 is built from 17 residues. The chain's CDR3 is CASTPGQGNPTNEKLFF. The CDR3 nucleotides are TGTGCCAGTACCCCCGGGCAGGGGAACCCAACTAATGAAAAACTGTTTTTT.

This CDR3 is CASSRQENEKLFF. CDR3 DNA: TGTGCCAGCAGCCGACAGGAAAATGAAAAACTGTTTTTT. The chain uses TRBV14 and TRBJ1-4, with TRBD1 as a possible D gene (6 bases). Germline assignment: CDR1 SGHDN and CDR2 FVKESK. The CDR3 totals 13 residues. V shed 4 bases and J shed 5 bases, with 8 bases lying between them.

The V gene is TRBV4-2, the J gene TRBJ2-7; 7 nucleotides agree with TRBD1. The CDR3 totals 18 residues. The J segment lost 0 bases and the V segment lost 1 base, leaving 12 bases of the junction unmatched. The germline gives CDR1 LGHNA, CDR2 YNFKEQ. The CDR3 loop is CASSQGVTQGESSYEQYF. The CDR3 nucleotides read TGTGCCAGCAGCCAAGGAGTCACTCAGGGGGAGAGCTCCTACGAGCAGTACTTC.

The sample holds a few counts of this clone. This chain connects TRBV5-4 to TRBJ2-2; TRBD2 matches at 11 bases. The V segment lost 4 bases and the J segment 4 bases; nucleotides outside the gene matches: 6. CDR1 is SGHNT and CDR2 is YYREEE in the germline V gene (reference sequence). The CDR3 is 16 amino acids. DNA of the CDR3: TGTGCCAGCAGCACAACTAGCGGGGGTCGCACCGGGGAGCTGTTTTTT. Protein sequence: CASSTTSGGRTGELFF.

The rearrangement uses TRBV30 and TRBJ2-7; maybe TRBD2 (7 bases). Per germline, CDR1 GTSNPN and CDR2 SVGIG (reference sequence). This CDR3 is 15 amino acids long. Trimming removed 4 bases at V and 1 base at J, with 17 bases between. The CDR3 reads CAWNLAGAGSYEQYF. The CDR3 bases are TGTGCCTGGAACCTCGCGGGGGCTGGGTCCTACGAGCAGTACTTC. The complete variable domain, with remaining parts taken from reference TRBV30 and TRBJ2-7, reads SQTIHQWPATLVQPVGSPLSLECTVEGTSNPNLYWYRQAAGRGLQLLFYSVGIGQISSEVPQNLSASRPQDRQFILSSKKLLLSDSGFYLCAWNLAGAGSYEQYFGPGTRLTVT.

This chain joins TRBV4-2 and TRBJ2-1; TRBD1 matches 10 bases. This CDR3 is built from 16 residues. V gave up 1 base and J gave up 9 bases; unmatched junction bases: 9. Looked up from germline, CDR1 is LGHNA and CDR2 is YNFKEQ. CDR3 sequence reads: CASSQGEGTGAREQFF. Here the CDR3 DNA reads TGTGCCAGCAGCCAAGGGGAAGGGACAGGGGCCCGTGAGCAGTTCTTC.

The chain carries TRBV11-3 and TRBJ1-6; 8 bases align to TRBD1. This CDR3 comprises 16 residues. V lost 2 bases, J lost 10 bases, and 10 bases stayed unmatched. Germline V gene sequence: CDR1 SGHNT, CDR2 YENEEA. CDR3 in amino acids: CASSLLIPGGESPLHF. The CDR3 DNA reads as TGTGCCAGCAGCTTACTAATCCCAGGGGGCGAGTCACCCCTCCACTTT.

This clone was counted only a few times. The V gene is TRBV29-1, the J gene TRBJ1-1, with no clear D. There are 13 residues in the CDR3. V was cut by 4 bases and J by 5 bases, with 14 bases left in between. Germline values: CDR1 SQVTM, CDR2 ANQGSEA. In nucleotides, the CDR3 is TGCAGCGTTGGGCCGGGAGAAGGAACTGAAGCTTTCTTT. Translated, it gives CSVGPGEGTEAFF.

V gene TRBV7-3 combines with J gene TRBJ2-3, with a tentative D call TRBD2 (6 bases). CDR1 SGHTA and CDR2 FQGTGA come from the germline V gene. The CDR3 is made up of 13 amino acids. Deletions cut 5 bases from V and 3 bases from J, with 9 bases between. CDR3 region: CASSPGTTDTQYF. DNA of the CDR3: TGTGCCAGCAGCCCGGGGACTACAGATACGCAGTATTTT.

This chain joins TRBV3-1 (or the pseudogene TRBV3-2) and TRBJ1-6; perhaps TRBD1 as D (6 bases). V shed 3 bases and J shed 7 bases, with 10 bases lying between them. The CDR3 length is 14 residues. The germline V gene encodes CDR1 LGHDT and CDR2 YNNKEL (reference sequence). CDR3 residues: CASSQAGENSPLHF. CDR3 in DNA: TGTGCCAGCAGCCAGGCAGGGGAGAATTCACCCCTCCACTTT.

In DNA, the CDR3 is TGTGCCAGCAGCGGGGACAGGGCGTCATACAATGAGCAGTTCTTC. Amino acids: CASSGDRASYNEQFF. This chain joins TRBV5-6 and TRBJ2-1; 9 positions agree with TRBD1. Germline CDR1 is SGHDT and CDR2 is YYEEEE. The CDR3 consists of 15 residues. V lost 4 bases and J lost 4; bases outside the gene matches: 6.

This clone was found once. The CDR3 sequence: CASSETVVSYEQYF. CDR3 nucleotides: TGTGCCAGCAGTGAAACGGTGGTTTCCTACGAGCAGTACTTC. The V call is TRBV6-1, the J call TRBJ2-7; D call uncertain. There are 14 residues in the CDR3. Germline V gives CDR1 MNHNS, CDR2 SASEGT. Between the trimmed V and J ends, which lost 2 bases and 1 base, there was a span of 9 bases.

As DNA, the CDR3 is TGTGCCAGCAGTACCCCGGGTTCAGCCAAAAACATTCAGTACTTC. Amino acids: CASSTPGSAKNIQYF. The V call is TRBV28, the J call TRBJ2-4; D remains ambiguous. CDR1 is MDHEN and CDR2 is SYDVKM in the germline V gene. V was shortened by 5 bases and J by 0 bases, with 11 bases between the two germline ends. The CDR3 is 15 residues long.

The V gene is TRBV19, the J gene TRBJ2-5, with D possibly matching TRBD2 (6 bases). The CDR3 totals 13 residues. V shed 6 bases and J shed 7 bases, with 15 bases lying between them. Germline assignment: CDR1 LNHDA and CDR2 SQIVND (reference sequence). The CDR3 spells CASSPTGDTTQYF. CDR3 nucleotide sequence: TGTGCCAGTAGCCCGACGGGGGATACGACCCAGTACTTC. Drawing the rest from reference TRBV19 and TRBJ2-5, the complete variable domain is DGGITQSPKYLFRKEGQNVTLSCEQNLNHDAMYWYRQDPGQGLRLIYYSQIVNDFQKGDIAEGYSVSREKKESFPLTVTSAQKNPTAFYLCASSPTGDTTQYFGPGTRLLVL.

The chain employs TRBV29-1 and TRBJ1-2; the D gene is possibly TRBD1 (5 bases). Trimming removed 8 bases at V and 1 base at J, with 11 bases between. Germline CDR1 reads SQVTM; CDR2 reads ANQGSEA. The CDR3 extends over 12 amino acids. For the CDR3, the DNA is TGCAGCTTGCTGACAGATAACTATGGCTACACCTTC. The encoded protein is CSLLTDNYGYTF.

In its sample, this clone was seen a few times. V usage is TRBV9 and J usage is TRBJ1-6, with 7 positions matching TRBD1. CDR1 SGDLS and CDR2 YYNGEE come from the germline V gene. The CDR3 consists of 18 residues. V was pared by 4 bases and J by 0 bases, with 10 bases of the junction left unmatched. This chain's CDR3 is CASSTQRGLSSYNSPLHF. In DNA form, the CDR3 reads TGTGCCAGCAGCACCCAAAGGGGGCTTAGCTCCTATAATTCACCCCTCCACTTT.

The chain joins TRBV6-2 or TRBV6-3 to TRBJ2-7; D possibly corresponds to TRBD1 (6 bases). This CDR3 is built from 12 residues. Germline CDR1 is MNHEY and CDR2 is SVGEGT. V lost 6 bases and J 3 bases, leaving 9 bases between the germline ends. CDR3 DNA sequence: TGTGCCAGCAGCATACAGGGCTACGAGCAGTACTTC. Encoded protein: CASSIQGYEQYF.

This sequence joins TRBV30 and TRBJ1-4, with D tentatively TRBD1 (5 bases). Germline CDR1 and CDR2: GTSNPN and SVGIG (reference sequence). Trimming took 4 bases from V and 7 from J, leaving 16 bases between them. CDR3 length: 14 residues. DNA of the CDR3: TGTGCCTGGACCCTGTCGGGGGTTAGTGAAAAACTGTTTTTT. It is translated as CAWTLSGVSEKLFF.

This rearrangement joins TRBV19 to TRBJ2-5, with a weak D call TRBD2 (6 bases). This CDR3 spans 14 amino acids. Germline values: CDR1 LNHDA, CDR2 SQIVND (reference sequence). V was cut by 2 bases and J by 2 bases, with 9 bases left in between. CDR3 residues: CASSIPGLQETQYF. CDR3 sequence (DNA): TGTGCCAGTAGTATACCGGGACTTCAAGAGACCCAGTACTTC.

The chain combines TRBV7-2 with TRBJ2-1; 10 bases align to TRBD2. The CDR3 loop spans 17 amino acids. CDR1 is SGHTA, CDR2 FQGNSA, per germline. V shed 1 base and J 7 bases; nucleotides not matched to a gene: 10. CDR3 DNA: TGTGCCAGCAGCTTAGAGGGTCAAGCGGGGGGGCGTAATGAGCAGTTCTTC. It codes for CASSLEGQAGGRNEQFF.

In the case of this clone: The sample carries other DNA sequences with the same CDR3. The chain uses TRBV6-5 and TRBJ2-7; D perhaps matches TRBD1 (6 bases). V lost 6 bases and J 1 base, leaving 10 bases between the germline ends. Germline CDR1 MNHEY, CDR2 SVGAGI. The CDR3 length is 13 residues. CDR3 nucleotides: TGTGCCAGCAGCAGGGGACCTTCCTACGAGCAGTACTTC. Translating gives CASSRGPSYEQYF.

The sample holds a few counts of this clone. The chain couples TRBV7-3 to TRBJ2-7, with 14 bases lining up with TRBD2. Germline loops: CDR1 SGHTA, CDR2 FQGTGA. The length of the CDR3 is 18 residues. V was clipped by 1 base and J by 4 bases; unmatched bases: 9. CDR3 amino acids: CASSLKGTSGGLGYEQYF. The DNA for the CDR3 is TGTGCCAGCAGCTTAAAAGGGACTAGCGGGGGCCTTGGTTACGAGCAGTACTTC. Full variable domain (remainder filled in from reference TRBV7-3 and TRBJ2-7): GAGVSQTPSNKVTEKGKYVELRCDPISGHTALYWYRQSLGQGPEFLIYFQGTGAADDSGLPNDRFFAVRPEGSVSTLKIQRTERGDSAVYLCASSLKGTSGGLGYEQYFGPGTRLTVT.

This chain uses TRBV2 with TRBJ2-7, with D uncertain. The CDR3 is 12 residues long. Germline CDR1 reads SNHLY; CDR2 reads FYNNEI. The germline V and J ends were trimmed by 6 bases and 3 bases, with 9 bases remaining between them. The DNA for the CDR3 is TGTGCCAGCAGCGGGTCAAGCTACGAGCAGTACTTC. This codes for CASSGSSYEQYF. The full variable domain, rest sourced from reference TRBV2 and TRBJ2-7, is EPEVTQTPSHQVTQMGQEVILRCVPISNHLYFYWYRQILGQKVEFLVSFYNNEISEKSEIFDDQFSVERPDGSNFTLKIRSTKLEDSAMYFCASSGSSYEQYFGPGTRLTVT.

The gene calls are TRBV7-2 and TRBJ1-1; no clear D gene. Per germline, CDR1 SGHTA and CDR2 FQGNSA. Trimming removed 2 bases from V and 3 bases from J, with 7 bases in between. The length of the CDR3 is 13 residues. The chain's CDR3 is CASSLFPDTEAFF. The CDR3 DNA sequence: TGTGCCAGCAGCTTATTTCCCGACACTGAAGCTTTCTTT.

The chain has TRBV6-5 and TRBJ1-2; 8 nucleotides agree with TRBD1. CDR1 MNHEY and CDR2 SVGAGI come from the germline V gene. V was pared by 5 bases and J by 4 bases, with 6 bases of the junction left unmatched. CDR3 length: 14 amino acids. The DNA of the CDR3 is TGTGCCAGCAGTAGTCCGGGACAGGTCTATGGCTACACCTTC. It specifies CASSSPGQVYGYTF.

A word on this clone: This sample includes further DNA sequences coding for the same CDR3. The genes are TRBV19 and TRBJ1-5; 8 bases map to TRBD1. The CDR3 has 13 residues. V shed 5 bases and J 5 bases; nucleotides not matched to a gene: 2. Germline values: CDR1 LNHDA, CDR2 SQIVND (reference sequence). Written as DNA, the CDR3 is TGTGCCAGTAGTCCGGACAGGGATCAGCCCCAGCATTTT. Amino acid sequence: CASSPDRDQPQHF.

V is TRBV6-2 or TRBV6-3 and J is TRBJ2-5; 8 positions agree with TRBD2. CDR1 and CDR2 (germline): MNHEY, SVGEGT. V shed 2 bases and J 5 bases; nucleotides not matched to a gene: 10. This CDR3 has 16 amino acids. Written as DNA, the CDR3 is TGTGCCAGCAGTTACGGGGGGACTAGAGGCCGGGAGACCCAGTACTTC. This gives the protein CASSYGGTRGRETQYF.

The chain couples TRBV6-1 to TRBJ2-7; D remains ambiguous. The ends were cut back, 1 base at V and 5 bases at J, with 3 bases in the middle. The germline V gene has CDR1 MNHNS and CDR2 SASEGT. The CDR3 loop spans 11 amino acids. The CDR3 nucleotides read TGTGCCAGCAGTGAAGGCGACGAGCAGTACTTC. It is translated as CASSEGDEQYF.

The rearrangement links TRBV28 to TRBJ2-1, with a possible D match to TRBD2 (6 bases). This CDR3 is built from 13 residues. Germline CDR1 reads MDHEN; CDR2 reads SYDVKM. V was clipped by 5 bases and J by 10 bases, with 15 bases between them. The CDR3 DNA reads TGTGCCAGCAGTCCACCAGTTGGGGGGGAGCAGTTCTTC. Translated, it gives CASSPPVGGEQFF.

In its sample, this clone was seen a few times. The gene calls are TRBV4-3 and TRBJ1-2; 9 positions match TRBD1. CDR3 length: 15 residues. Trimming at V came to 1 base and at J to 5 bases, leaving 5 bases not matched to a gene. The V gene's germline CDR1 is LGHNA and CDR2 YSLEER. The CDR3 reads CASSQATGGVYGYTF. DNA of the CDR3: TGCGCCAGCAGCCAAGCGACAGGGGGTGTTTATGGCTACACCTTC.